The clone carrying this T cell receptor beta chain was found many times. CDR1 is SNHLY, CDR2 FYNNEI, per germline. This CDR3 is 13 amino acids long. V shed 3 bases and J shed 4 bases, with 10 bases lying between them. Clones were sequenced by immunoSEQ multiplex PCR, and TCRdb holds only the in-frame ones, with some missing. Among hundreds of thousands of clones listed, roughly 72% were seen once. This sample stems from a study of shared clonotypes between healthy human individuals. This receptor was identified in a woman aged 35 to 49 in good health. Some clones in this sample may be carry-over from other donors' samples. The specimen sequenced was PBMCs. V usage is TRBV2 and J usage is TRBJ2-7; D unresolved. CDR3 region: CASSDRQPYEQYF. CDR3 DNA sequence: TGTGCCAGCAGTGATAGGCAACCTTACGAGCAGTACTTC.